The text below deals with one T cell receptor (beta chain). Antigen specificity is unknown. This entry belongs to a study of shared clonotypes between healthy human individuals. There are 15 residues in the CDR3. Germline lookup yields CDR1 SGHDT and CDR2 YYEEEE. Trimming shortened V by 0 bases and J by 6 bases, and 13 bases separated the two germline ends. General observations from the study: Clonotype sharing levels among donors were expected to vary with sequencing depth. The naive CD4 repertoires of several donors were compared, and around 5.1% of clonotypes were shared.

Recent vaccinations or acute infections were absent in the healthy HIV-negative adult donors. TCRdb's copy holds only in-frame clones and misses some; the assay was immunoSEQ multiplex PCR. In the table there are about 2.4 million clones, around 90% of which are singletons. This sequence was found in a young man in good health. The V call is TRBV5-6, the J call TRBJ2-1; D gene unclear. The sequencing input was naive CD4+ T cells sorted from blood. Described subset: CD45RA+ positively selected. CDR3: CASSLGSHALNEQFF. The DNA for the CDR3 is TGTGCCAGCAGCTTGGGTAGTCATGCACTCAATGAGCAGTTCTTC. The complete variable domain, with remaining parts taken from reference TRBV5-6 and TRBJ2-1, reads DAGVTQSPTHLIKTRGQQVTLRCSPKSGHDTVSWYQQALGQGPQFIFQYYEEEERQRGNFPDRFSGHQFPNYSSELNVNALLLGDSALYLCASSLGSHALNEQFFGPGTRLTVL.